This TCR beta chain was observed in a study of identical twins. Study-wide results and limits: Twin sharing of out-of-frame TCR alpha was underestimated by models in monozygotic pairs.

The CDR3 contains 14 residues. In germline, CDR1 is SGHRS, CDR2 YFSETQ. Trimming left V 2 bases short and J 0 bases short, with 9 bases between. TCRdb used MiXCR to reprocess the 5' RACE reads, holding one entry per CDR3 protein. In the table there are a few hundred thousand distinct CDR3 sequences, under 20% of which are singletons. A remark on this clonotype: Antigen specificity is unknown.

This chain uses TRBV5-1 with TRBJ2-7; D ambiguous. The sequencing sample was made of naive T cells sorted from blood. The TCR was taken from a man aged 50-60 years in good health. The CDR3 nucleotides read TGCGCCAGCAGCTTTAAACACACCTCCTACGAGCAGTACTTC. Translating it yields CASSFKHTSYEQYF. The full variable domain, in which reference TRBV5-1 and TRBJ2-7 provide the parts outside the CDR3, is KAGVTQTPRYLIKTRGQQVTLSCSPISGHRSVSWYQQTPGQGLQFLFEYFSETQRNKGNFPGRFSGRQFSNSRSEMNVSTLELGDSALYLCASSFKHTSYEQYFGPGTRLTVT.